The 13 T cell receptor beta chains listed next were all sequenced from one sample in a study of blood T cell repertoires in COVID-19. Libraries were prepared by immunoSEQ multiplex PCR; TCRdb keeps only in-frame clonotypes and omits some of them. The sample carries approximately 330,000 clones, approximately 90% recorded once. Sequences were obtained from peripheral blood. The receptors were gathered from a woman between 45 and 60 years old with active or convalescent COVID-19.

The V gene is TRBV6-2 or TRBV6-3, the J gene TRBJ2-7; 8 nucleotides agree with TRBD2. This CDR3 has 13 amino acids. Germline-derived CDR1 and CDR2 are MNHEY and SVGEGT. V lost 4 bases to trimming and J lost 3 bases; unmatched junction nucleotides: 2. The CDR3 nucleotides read TGTGCCAGCAGTTCCAGCGGGAGCTACGAGCAGTACTTC. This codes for CASSSSGSYEQYF.

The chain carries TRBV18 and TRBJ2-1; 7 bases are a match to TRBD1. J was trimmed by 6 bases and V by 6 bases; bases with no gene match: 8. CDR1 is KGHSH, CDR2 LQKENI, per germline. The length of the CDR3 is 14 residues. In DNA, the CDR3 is TGTGCCAGCTCTACGGGACAGCCTTTCAATGAGCAGTTCTTC. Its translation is CASSTGQPFNEQFF.

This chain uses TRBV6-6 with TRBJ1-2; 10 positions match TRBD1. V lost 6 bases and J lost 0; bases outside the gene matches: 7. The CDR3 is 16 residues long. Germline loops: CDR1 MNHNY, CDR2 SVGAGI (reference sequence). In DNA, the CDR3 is TGTGCCAGCAGCATGACAGGGGGCATCTCTAACTATGGCTACACCTTC. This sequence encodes CASSMTGGISNYGYTF.

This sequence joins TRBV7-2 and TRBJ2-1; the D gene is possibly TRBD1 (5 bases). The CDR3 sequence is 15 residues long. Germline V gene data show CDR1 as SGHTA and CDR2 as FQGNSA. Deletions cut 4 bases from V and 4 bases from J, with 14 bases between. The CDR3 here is CASSSLGAEYNEQFF. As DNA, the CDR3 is TGTGCCAGCAGCTCCTTAGGGGCGGAGTACAATGAGCAGTTCTTC.

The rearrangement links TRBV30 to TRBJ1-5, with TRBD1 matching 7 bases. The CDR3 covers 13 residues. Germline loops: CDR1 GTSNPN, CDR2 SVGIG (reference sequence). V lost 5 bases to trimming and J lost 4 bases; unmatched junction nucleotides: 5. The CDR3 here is CAWGTAHNQPQHF. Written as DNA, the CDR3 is TGTGCCTGGGGGACAGCCCATAATCAGCCCCAGCATTTT.

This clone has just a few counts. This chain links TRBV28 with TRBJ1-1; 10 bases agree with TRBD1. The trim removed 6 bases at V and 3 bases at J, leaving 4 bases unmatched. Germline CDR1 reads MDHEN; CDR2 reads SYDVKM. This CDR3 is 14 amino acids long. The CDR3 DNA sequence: TGTGCCAGCAGGACGACAGGGGGCTACACTGAAGCTTTCTTT. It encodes CASRTTGGYTEAFF.

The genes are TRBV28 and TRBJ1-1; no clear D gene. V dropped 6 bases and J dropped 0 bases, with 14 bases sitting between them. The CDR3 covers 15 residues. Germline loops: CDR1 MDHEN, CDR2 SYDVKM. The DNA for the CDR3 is TGTGCCAGCAGCGATACGACATTAATGAACACTGAAGCTTTCTTT. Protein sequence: CASSDTTLMNTEAFF.

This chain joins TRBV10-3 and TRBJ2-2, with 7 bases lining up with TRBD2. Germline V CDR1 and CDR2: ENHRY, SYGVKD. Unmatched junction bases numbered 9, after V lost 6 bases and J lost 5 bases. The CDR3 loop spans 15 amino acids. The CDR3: CAIRETSSGTGELFF. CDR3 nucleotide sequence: TGTGCCATCAGGGAGACTAGCTCGGGTACCGGGGAGCTGTTTTTT.

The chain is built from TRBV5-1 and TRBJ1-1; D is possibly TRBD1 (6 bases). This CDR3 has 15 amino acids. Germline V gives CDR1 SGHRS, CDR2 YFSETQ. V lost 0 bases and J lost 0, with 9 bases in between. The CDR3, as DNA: TGCGCCAGCAGCTTGGGGACAGCCTTGAACACTGAAGCTTTCTTT. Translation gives CASSLGTALNTEAFF.

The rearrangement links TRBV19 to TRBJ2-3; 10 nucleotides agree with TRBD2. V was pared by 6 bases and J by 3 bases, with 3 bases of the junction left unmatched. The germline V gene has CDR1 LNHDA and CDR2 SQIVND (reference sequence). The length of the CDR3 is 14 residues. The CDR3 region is CASSPGLATDTQYF. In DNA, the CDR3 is TGTGCCAGTAGCCCGGGACTAGCGACAGATACGCAGTATTTT.

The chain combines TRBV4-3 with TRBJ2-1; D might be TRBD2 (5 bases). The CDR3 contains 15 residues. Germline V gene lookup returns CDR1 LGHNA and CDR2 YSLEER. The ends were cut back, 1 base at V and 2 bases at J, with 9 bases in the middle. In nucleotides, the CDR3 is TGCGCCAGCAGCCAAGCCGACGGGACCTACAATGAGCAGTTCTTC. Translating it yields CASSQADGTYNEQFF.

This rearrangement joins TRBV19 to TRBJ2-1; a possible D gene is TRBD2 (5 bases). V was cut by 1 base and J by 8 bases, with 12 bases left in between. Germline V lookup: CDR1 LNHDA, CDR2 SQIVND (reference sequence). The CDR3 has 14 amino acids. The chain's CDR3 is CASSIVASRHEQFF. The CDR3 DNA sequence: TGTGCCAGTAGTATAGTGGCTAGCCGGCATGAGCAGTTCTTC.

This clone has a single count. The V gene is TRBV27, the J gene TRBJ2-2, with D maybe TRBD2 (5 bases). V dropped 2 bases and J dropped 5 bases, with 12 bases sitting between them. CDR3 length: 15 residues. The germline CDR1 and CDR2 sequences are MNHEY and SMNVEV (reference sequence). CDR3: CASSLNGRGTGELFF. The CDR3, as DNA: TGTGCCAGCAGTTTAAATGGGAGAGGGACCGGGGAGCTGTTTTTT.